These T cell receptor beta chains were read from a single sample in a study of blood T cell repertoires in COVID-19. Produced via immunoSEQ multiplex PCR; TCRdb's table is partial and in-frame only. Found here are 140,000 to 150,000 clones, approximately 90% of them singletons; the top ten hold more than 1%. The specimen sequenced was PBMCs or T cells enriched from blood (not recorded which). Receptors were obtained from a woman in her 30s with acute COVID-19. The CDR3 runs from the conserved cysteine through the conserved F or W. The D gene is left open where the match is weak. Some rows have no size entry. The others give once, few or many, or a class for an expanded clone.

>TRBV27|.|.|TRBJ1-2
CASSLRGPLNYGYTF
TGTGCCAGCAGTTTGCGGGGCCCCCTTAACTATGGCTACACCTTC
>TRBV11-2|.|.|TRBJ1-1
CASKLAANTEAFF
TGTGCCAGCAAGTTAGCGGCGAACACTGAAGCTTTCTTT
>TRBV4-3|.|.|TRBJ1-2
CASSQDPLGQGNYGYTF
TGCGCCAGCAGCCAAGATCCCCTCGGGCAGGGAAACTATGGCTACACCTTC
>TRBV6-6|.|.|TRBJ1-1
CASSPQSNTEAFF
TGTGCCAGCAGCCCCCAGTCCAACACTGAAGCTTTCTTT
>TRBV5-1|TRBD1|.|TRBJ2-5
CASSLGQEETQYF
TGCGCCAGCAGCCTGGGACAGGAGGAGACCCAGTACTTC
>TRBV7-2|TRBD2|.|TRBJ2-2
CASSLSGSQTGELFF
TGTGCCAGCAGCCTTAGCGGGAGTCAAACCGGGGAGCTGTTTTTT
>TRBV5-1|TRBD1|.|TRBJ2-7
CASSLGTGATYEQYF
TGCGCCAGCAGCTTGGGGACAGGGGCCACCTACGAGCAGTACTTC
>TRBV3-1/TRBV3-2|.|.|TRBJ2-1
CASSQVLRRDRYNEQFF
.
>TRBV2|TRBD2|once|TRBJ2-7
CASDSGGLSYEQYF
TGTGCCAGCGATAGCGGGGGGCTTTCCTACGAGCAGTACTTC
>TRBV3-1/TRBV3-2|.|.|TRBJ2-5
CASSQERTSGGYQETQYF
TGTGCCAGCAGCCAAGAACGAACGAGCGGAGGGTACCAAGAGACCCAGTACTTC
>TRBV28|.|.|TRBJ2-1
CASSSGAGSYNEQFF
TGTGCCAGCAGCTCAGGGGCCGGATCCTACAATGAGCAGTTCTTC
>TRBV10-3|.|.|TRBJ2-2
CATMGSADTGELFF
TGTGCCACCATGGGCTCGGCAGACACCGGGGAGCTGTTTTTT
>TRBV18|TRBD2|.|TRBJ2-3
CASSPFRLAGVDIDTQYF
TGTGCCAGCTCACCTTTCCGACTAGCGGGAGTGGATATAGATACGCAGTATTTT
>TRBV3-1/TRBV3-2|TRBD1|.|TRBJ1-5
CASSPGQWQPQHF
TGTGCCAGCAGCCCGGGACAGTGGCAGCCCCAGCATTTT
>TRBV28|.|once|TRBJ2-1
CASGWLRNGDEQFF
TGTGCCAGCGGGTGGTTGAGGAATGGCGATGAGCAGTTCTTC
>TRBV3-1/TRBV3-2|.|.|TRBJ2-3
CASSQDLLPSGATDTQYF
TGTGCCAGCAGCCAAGATTTACTTCCCAGTGGGGCCACAGATACGCAGTATTTT
>TRBV18|.|.|TRBJ2-1
CASSPLDPPNEQFF
TGTGCCAGCTCACCTCTAGACCCCCCCAATGAGCAGTTCTTC
>TRBV28|TRBD1|once|TRBJ2-7
CASSLGYARTGTTYEQYF
TGTGCCAGCAGTTTAGGGTACGCTAGGACAGGAACCACCTACGAGCAGTACTTC
>TRBV7-2|TRBD1|.|TRBJ2-7
CASSDPGQGDVYEQYF
TGTGCCAGCAGTGACCCGGGACAGGGGGATGTATACGAGCAGTACTTC
>TRBV18|.|.|TRBJ2-1
CASSPPGYNEQFF
TGTGCCAGCTCACCTCCAGGGTACAATGAGCAGTTCTTC
>TRBV3-1/TRBV3-2|TRBD1|.|TRBJ1-1
CASSPRDRVNTEAFF
TGTGCCAGCAGCCCCCGGGACAGGGTAAACACTGAAGCTTTCTTT
>TRBV6-5|.|.|TRBJ1-3
CASAVTGRVGNTIYF
TGTGCCAGCGCGGTAACAGGGCGGGTCGGAAACACCATATATTTT
>TRBV7-3|.|.|TRBJ2-3
CASSSLASTDTQYF
TGTGCCAGCAGCTCCTTAGCCAGCACAGATACGCAGTATTTT
>TRBV6-5|TRBD1|.|TRBJ1-2
CASSPTAGTGQGYTF
TGTGCCAGCAGTCCAACGGCCGGGACAGGGCAAGGCTACACCTTC
>TRBV15|TRBD2|.|TRBJ2-3
CATSRGSGSTDTQYF
TGTGCCACCAGCAGAGGTAGCGGGAGCACAGATACGCAGTATTTT
>TRBV19|.|.|TRBJ1-2
CASSPGTLNYGYTF
TGTGCCAGTAGTCCCGGGACACTGAACTATGGCTACACCTTC
>TRBV21-1|.|.|TRBJ2-7
CASSKVAENYEQYF
TGTGCCAGCAGCAAAGTAGCGGAAAACTACGAGCAGTACTTC
>TRBV4-3|.|.|TRBJ1-1
CASSQGFLGAMNTEAFF
TGCGCCAGCAGCCAAGGATTTCTTGGGGCTATGAACACTGAAGCTTTCTTT
>TRBV7-2|.|.|TRBJ2-2
CASSLFGGYANTGELFF
TGTGCCAGCAGCTTATTCGGCGGTTACGCGAACACCGGGGAGCTGTTTTTT